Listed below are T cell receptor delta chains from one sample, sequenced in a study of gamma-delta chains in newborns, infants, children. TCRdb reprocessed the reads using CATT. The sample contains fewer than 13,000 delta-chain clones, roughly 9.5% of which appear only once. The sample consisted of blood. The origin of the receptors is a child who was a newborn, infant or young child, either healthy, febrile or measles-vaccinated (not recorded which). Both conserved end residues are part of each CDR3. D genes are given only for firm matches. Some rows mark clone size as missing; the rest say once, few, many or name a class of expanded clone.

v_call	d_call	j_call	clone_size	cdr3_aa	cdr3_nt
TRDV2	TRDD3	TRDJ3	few	CACDILGDTDTRQMFF	TGTGCCTGTGACATACTGGGGGATACGGACACCCGACAGATGTTTTTC
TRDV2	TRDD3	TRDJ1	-	CACDQLGATRTDKLIF	TGTGCCTGTGACCAACTGGGGGCTACACGCACCGATAAACTCATCTTT
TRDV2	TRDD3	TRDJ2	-	CACDTLGDSALTAQLFF	TGTGCCTGTGACACGTTGGGGGATTCCGCTTTGACAGCACAACTCTTCTTT
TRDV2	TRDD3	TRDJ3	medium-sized	CACDTLTGDLKRSWDTRQMFF	TGTGCCTGTGACACCCTTACTGGGGATCTCAAACGCTCCTGGGACACCCGACAGATGTTTTTC
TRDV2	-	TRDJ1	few	CACDTIGASGTPDTDKLIF	TGTGCCTGTGACACAATCGGTGCGTCGGGGACTCCCGACACCGATAAACTCATCTTT
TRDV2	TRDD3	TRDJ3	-	CACDTGWGILDWDTRQMFF	TGTGCCTGTGACACCGGCTGGGGGATACTTGACTGGGACACCCGACAGATGTTTTTC
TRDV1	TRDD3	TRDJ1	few	CALAGGYTDKLIF	TGTGCTCTTGCTGGGGGATACACCGATAAACTCATCTTT
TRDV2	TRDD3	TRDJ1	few	CACDTLTGGSRSRTDKLIF	TGTGCCTGTGACACCCTTACTGGGGGATCCCGTAGTCGAACCGATAAACTCATCTTT
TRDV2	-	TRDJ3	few	CACDTAGSSSWDTRQMFF	TGTGCCTGTGACACCGCCGGATCCAGCTCCTGGGACACCCGACAGATGTTTTTC
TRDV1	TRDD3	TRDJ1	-	CALGDIPPSPSYWGTEGKLIF	TGTGCTCTTGGGGATATTCCTCCATCCCCCTCTTACTGGGGGACGGAGGGTAAACTCATCTTT
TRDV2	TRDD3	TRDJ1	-	CACDTWGIRTDKLIF	TGTGCCTGTGACACCTGGGGGATACGCACCGATAAACTCATCTTT
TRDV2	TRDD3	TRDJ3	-	CACDPTGGFSWDTRQMFF	TGTGCCTGTGACCCCACTGGGGGTTTCTCCTGGGACACCCGACAGATGTTTTTC
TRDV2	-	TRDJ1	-	CARDTVSLRADKLIF	TGTGCCCGTGACACCGTCTCATTAAGGGCCGATAAACTCATCTTT
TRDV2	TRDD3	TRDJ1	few	CACDTVETGGYGTDKLIF	TGTGCCTGTGACACCGTGGAGACTGGGGGATACGGGACCGATAAACTCATCTTT
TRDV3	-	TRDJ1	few	CAWTVLPPKLLYTDKLIF	TGCGCCTGGACAGTACTGCCCCCCAAACTCTTATACACCGATAAACTCATCTTT
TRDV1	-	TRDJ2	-	CALGELSKKELPGDTSAQLFF	TGTGCTCTTGGGGAACTTTCTAAGAAGGAGTTACCGGGGGACACCTCAGCACAACTCTTCTTT
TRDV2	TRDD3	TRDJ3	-	CACDTGTAGGYAKSWDTRQMFF	TGTGCCTGTGACACCGGTACGGCTGGGGGATACGCGAAGTCCTGGGACACCCGACAGATGTTTTTC
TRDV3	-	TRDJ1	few	CAFNPTGATWYGCTDKLIF	-
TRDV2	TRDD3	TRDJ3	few	CACDTVLGEWTWDTRQMFF	TGTGCCTGTGACACCGTACTGGGGGAGTGGACCTGGGACACCCGACAGATGTTTTTC
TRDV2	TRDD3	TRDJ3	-	CACVPLGTDSWDTRQMFF	TGTGCCTGTGTCCCACTGGGGACCGACTCCTGGGACACCCGACAGATGTTTTTC
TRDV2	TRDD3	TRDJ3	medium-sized	CACEALGDTNWDTRQMFF	TGTGCCTGTGAGGCCTTGGGGGATACGAACTGGGACACCCGACAGATGTTTTTC
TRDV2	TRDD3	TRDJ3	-	CACDKLGDTGGYWDTRQMFF	TGTGCCTGTGACAAACTGGGGGATACTGGGGGATACTGGGACACCCGACAGATGTTTTTC
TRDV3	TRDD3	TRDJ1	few	CAFGLPLYWGELIF	TGTGCCTTCGGCCTTCCCCTGTACTGGGGGGAACTCATCTTT
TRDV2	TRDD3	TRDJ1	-	CACDPLGDVPYTGKLIF	TGTGCCTGTGACCCACTGGGGGATGTACCCTACACCGGTAAACTCATCTTT
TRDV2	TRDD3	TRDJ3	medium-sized	CACDTVLGVSWDTRQMFF	TGTGCCTGTGACACCGTACTGGGGGTCTCCTGGGACACCCGACAGATGTTTTTC
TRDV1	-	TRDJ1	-	CALGANRDKYTDKLIF	TGTGCTCTTGGGGCGAACAGGGACAAGTACACCGATAAACTCATCTTT
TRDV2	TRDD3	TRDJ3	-	CACDTLGGSSWDTRQMFF	TGTGCCTGTGACACCCTGGGGGGGAGCTCCTGGGACACCCGACAGATGTTTTTC
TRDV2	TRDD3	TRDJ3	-	CACDSGGYGTWDTRQMFF	TGTGCCTGTGACTCGGGGGGATATGGAACCTGGGACACCCGACAGATGTTTTTC
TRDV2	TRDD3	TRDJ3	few	CACDTVTGGPDSWDTRQMFF	TGTGCCTGTGACACGGTCACTGGGGGCCCTGACTCCTGGGACACCCGACAGATGTTTTTC
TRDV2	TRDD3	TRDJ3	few	CACDKLGESSWDTRQMFF	TGTGCCTGTGACAAACTGGGGGAGAGCTCCTGGGACACCCGACAGATGTTTTTC
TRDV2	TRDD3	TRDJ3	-	CACDGLGDRTWDTRQMFF	TGTGCCTGTGACGGATTGGGGGATCGTACATGGGACACCCGACAGATGTTTTTC
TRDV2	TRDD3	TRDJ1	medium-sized	CACDLLWAGGEEITDKLIF	TGTGCCTGTGACCTCCTTTGGGCTGGGGGAGAGGAAATCACCGATAAACTCATCTTT
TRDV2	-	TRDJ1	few	CACDPVGGRTDKLIF	TGTGCCTGTGACCCAGTTGGGGGTCGGACCGATAAACTCATCTTT
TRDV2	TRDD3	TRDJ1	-	CACDRANFWGTITDKLIF	TGTGCCTGTGACCGAGCGAATTTCTGGGGGACAATCACCGACAAACTCATCTTT
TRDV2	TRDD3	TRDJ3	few	CACDTAGGSTWDTRQMFF	TGTGCCTGTGACACCGCAGGGGGATCTACATGGGACACCCGACAGATGTTTTTC
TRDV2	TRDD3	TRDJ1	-	CACDTLGDTSTDKLIF	TGTGCCTGTGACACCCTGGGGGATACGAGCACCGATAAACTCATCTTT
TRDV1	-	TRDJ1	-	CALGARPPVRYTDKLIF	TGTGCTCTTGGGGCCAGACCCCCGGTCCGATACACCGATAAACTCATCTTT
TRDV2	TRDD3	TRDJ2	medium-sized	CACDKWGMTAQLFF	TGTGCCTGTGACAAATGGGGGATGACAGCACAACTCTTCTTT
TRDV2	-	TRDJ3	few	CACDTVSSWDTRQMFF	TGTGCCTGTGACACTGTAAGCTCCTGGGACACCCGACAGATGTTTTTC
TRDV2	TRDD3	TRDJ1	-	CACDTGRGILRVHTDKLIF	TGTGCCTGTGACACCGGTCGGGGGATACTACGGGTACACACCGATAAACTCATCTTT
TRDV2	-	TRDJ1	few	CACDTVGGAQTPTDKLIF	TGTGCCTGTGACACCGTCGGGGGGGCCCAAACCCCCACCGATAAACTCATCTTT
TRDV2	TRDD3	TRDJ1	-	CACDTLLGDTQYADKLIF	TGTGCCTGTGACACCCTACTGGGGGATACCCAGTACGCCGATAAACTCATCTTT
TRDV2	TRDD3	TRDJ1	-	CACDTLLGDTFTDKLIF	TGTGCCTGTGACACCTTACTGGGGGATACTTTCACCGATAAACTCATCTTT
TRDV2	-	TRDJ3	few	CACDGTGDSWDTRQMFF	TGTGCCTGTGACGGGACTGGTGACTCCTGGGACACCCGACAGATGTTTTTC
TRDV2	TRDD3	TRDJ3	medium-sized	CACDTAGGGSWDTRQMFF	TGTGCCTGTGACACCGCTGGGGGAGGCTCCTGGGACACCCGACAGATGTTTTTC
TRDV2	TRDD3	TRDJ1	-	CACDKLGDKLAFLTDKLIF	TGTGCCTGTGACAAGTTGGGGGATAAGTTGGCCTTTCTAACCGATAAACTCATCTTT
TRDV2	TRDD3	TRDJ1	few	CACDVLGDTLYTDKLIF	TGTGCCTGTGACGTACTGGGGGATACCCTGTACACCGATAAACTCATCTTT
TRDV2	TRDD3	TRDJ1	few	CACDPLEGDTLTDKLIF	TGTGCCTGTGACCCCTTAGAGGGGGATACGCTTACCGATAAACTCATCTTT